This T cell receptor (beta chain) was retrieved from a study of T cell changes during pregnancy in multiple sclerosis. V lost 7 bases, J lost 5 bases, and 4 bases stayed unmatched. Per the germline V gene, CDR1 is MNHEY and CDR2 is SMNVEV (reference sequence). The CDR3 contains 14 residues. Assay used: immunoSEQ multiplex PCR; TCRdb lists only in-frame clones, some missing. The sample holds 60,000 to 75,000 clones, approximately 93% seen once. The receptor comes from a female donor with multiple sclerosis, enrolled in a pregnancy study. The source material was CD8+ T cells from peripheral blood mononuclear cells, sampled in the second trimester of pregnancy. The chain couples TRBV27 to TRBJ2-1, with TRBD2 matching 11 bases. The CDR3 here is CASTQGLADNEQFF. The CDR3 coding sequence is TGTGCCAGCACTCAGGGACTAGCGGACAATGAGCAGTTCTTC.